Presented here are 23 T cell receptor beta chains from one specimen sequenced in a study of monozygotic twins with inflammatory bowel disease. For each CDR3 protein, TCRdb gives one entry from its re-call of the 5' RACE reads, without DNA. This table lists some 440,000 distinct CDR3 sequences. The specimen was blood. The origin of the receptors is a human donor with ulcerative colitis or Crohn's disease, or a healthy co-twin of an affected twin (not recorded which).

V and J are TRBV10-3 and TRBJ1-2; the D call of TRBD1 rests on TCRdb alone, since no DNA is present to check it. The CDR3 runs 13 residues. The V gene's germline CDR1 is ENHRY and CDR2 SYGVKD. The chain's CDR3 is CAISQGASYGYTF.

This rearrangement joins TRBV7-9 to TRBJ2-2; TCRdb picks TRBD1, but there is no DNA to check that call. The CDR3 covers 15 residues. CDR1 SEHNR and CDR2 FQNEAQ come from the germline V gene (reference sequence). The CDR3 sequence: CASSLLTDNTGELFF. The variable domain in full, completed from reference TRBV7-9 and TRBJ2-2, reads DTGVSQNPRHKITKRGQNVTFRCDPISEHNRLYWYRQTLGQGPEFLTYFQNEAQLEKSRLLSDRFSAERPKGSFSTLEIQRTEQGDSAMYLCASSLLTDNTGELFFGEGSRLTVL.

The chain links TRBV2 to TRBJ2-5; the TRBD1 assignment by TCRdb is unverifiable without DNA. Germline values: CDR1 SNHLY, CDR2 FYNNEI. The CDR3 spans 11 residues. The CDR3 spells CAPKGVETQYF. Together with reference TRBV2 and TRBJ2-5, the CDR3 gives the full variable domain: EPEVTQTPSHQVTQMGQEVILRCVPISNHLYFYWYRQILGQKVEFLVSFYNNEISEKSEIFDDQFSVERPDGSNFTLKIRSTKLEDSAMYFCAPKGVETQYFGPGTRLLVL.

The rearrangement uses TRBV12-3 or TRBV12-4 and TRBJ2-1; TCRdb's D gene call, TRBD2, goes unchecked for lack of DNA. There are 14 residues in the CDR3. CDR3 protein: CASRKRDWNNEQFF.

The V and J genes are TRBV5-1 and TRBJ2-1; TCRdb indicates TRBD2, and absent DNA this call remains unverified. CDR1 and CDR2 (germline): SGHRS, YFSETQ. The CDR3 has 15 amino acids. The CDR3 protein is CASSLLAGGINEQFF.

This chain links TRBV7-2 with TRBJ1-5; TCRdb designates TRBD1, a call that cannot be tested without DNA. CDR3 length: 15 amino acids. The germline CDR1 and CDR2 sequences are SGHTA and FQGNSA. This CDR3 is CASSFGQGDNQPQHF.

CDR3: CASRRNTNTGELFF. This chain connects TRBV12-3 or TRBV12-4 to TRBJ2-2. The CDR3 runs to 14 residues.

The chain employs TRBV10-3 and TRBJ1-2. In germline, CDR1 is ENHRY, CDR2 SYGVKD. CDR3 size: 14 residues. CDR3 sequence: CAISPDGGDYGYTF.

The rearrangement uses TRBV20-1 and TRBJ1-1. Per germline, CDR1 DFQATT and CDR2 SNEGSKA (reference sequence). This CDR3 contains 12 residues. CDR3: CSARHIRTEAFF.

This chain joins TRBV7-9 and TRBJ1-4; TCRdb picks TRBD1, but there is no DNA to check that call. CDR3 length equals 14 residues. Germline V gene lookup returns CDR1 SEHNR and CDR2 FQNEAQ (reference sequence). CDR3 in amino acids: CASSWGQGDEKLFF.

The rearrangement uses TRBV5-1 and TRBJ2-1; TCRdb's D call, TRBD2, is unchecked because there is no DNA. CDR3 length: 15 amino acids. Germline V gives CDR1 SGHRS, CDR2 YFSETQ. This chain's CDR3 is CASSLEVARDNEQFF.

The J gene is TRBJ1-2, the V gene TRBV7-9; TCRdb returns TRBD1, unconfirmable since there is no DNA. From germline, CDR1 is SEHNR and CDR2 FQNEAQ (reference sequence). The CDR3 runs 14 residues. CDR3 sequence reads: CASSSDRHNYGYTF.

This chain joins TRBV28 and TRBJ2-5; TCRdb outputs TRBD1, but without DNA this stays unchecked. The CDR3 is 13 residues long. Germline V CDR1 and CDR2: MDHEN, SYDVKM. The CDR3 loop is CASRSDSQETQYF.

J is TRBJ2-2 and V is TRBV11-2. The V gene's germline CDR1 is SGHAT and CDR2 FQNNGV. The CDR3 loop spans 17 amino acids. Here the CDR3 reads CASSLERRTGNTGELFF.

J is TRBJ2-1 and V is TRBV20-1. Germline V gene sequence: CDR1 DFQATT, CDR2 SNEGSKA (reference sequence). CDR3 size: 12 residues. CDR3 region: CSARGPYNEQFF.

The genes are TRBV6-5 and TRBJ1-1; with no DNA, the TCRdb D assignment of TRBD1 cannot be verified. Per germline, CDR1 MNHEY and CDR2 SVGAGI. The length of the CDR3 is 12 residues. This chain's CDR3 is CASSHDRGEAFF.

The CDR3 protein is CASSEWAALNTEAFF. The chain joins TRBV25-1 to TRBJ1-1. The length of the CDR3 is 15 residues. From germline, CDR1 is MGHDK and CDR2 SYGVNS.

V usage is TRBV15 and J usage is TRBJ2-1; checking the TCRdb D call of TRBD1 is not possible without DNA. The CDR3 has 17 amino acids. Germline CDR1 and CDR2: LNHNV and YYDKDF (reference sequence). The chain's CDR3 is CATSSSRTGKRYNEQFF. Drawing the rest from reference TRBV15 and TRBJ2-1, the complete variable domain is DAMVIQNPRYQVTQFGKPVTLSCSQTLNHNVMYWYQQKSSQAPKLLFHYYDKDFNNEADTPDNFQSRRPNTSFCFLDIRSPGLGDTAMYLCATSSSRTGKRYNEQFFGPGTRLTVL.

J is TRBJ2-2 and V is TRBV20-1. CDR3 length: 12 amino acids. Germline-derived CDR1 and CDR2 are DFQATT and SNEGSKA (reference sequence). The CDR3 here is CSASPSGGELFF.

The chain couples TRBV27 to TRBJ1-1; TCRdb picks TRBD1, but there is no DNA to check that call. This CDR3 comprises 15 residues. From germline, CDR1 is MNHEY and CDR2 SMNVEV (reference sequence). This CDR3 reads CASRDPAYQNTEAFF.

V and J are TRBV2 and TRBJ1-5. There are 15 residues in the CDR3. Germline V gene lookup returns CDR1 SNHLY and CDR2 FYNNEI. This CDR3 reads CASRVSPYSNQPQHF. The full variable domain, its missing parts supplied by reference TRBV2 and TRBJ1-5, is EPEVTQTPSHQVTQMGQEVILRCVPISNHLYFYWYRQILGQKVEFLVSFYNNEISEKSEIFDDQFSVERPDGSNFTLKIRSTKLEDSAMYFCASRVSPYSNQPQHFGDGTRLSIL.

This chain connects TRBV7-8 to TRBJ2-1; TCRdb selects TRBD2, and the lack of DNA leaves this call unchecked. The CDR3 spans 14 residues. Looked up from germline, CDR1 is SGHVS and CDR2 is FQNEAQ. Here the CDR3 reads CASSLSAAYNEQFF.

The V and J genes are TRBV11-2 and TRBJ2-7; TCRdb names TRBD2, which stays unverified in the absence of DNA. The CDR3 totals 13 residues. Germline loops: CDR1 SGHAT, CDR2 FQNNGV. CDR3 residues: CASRGSASYEQYF.